This TCR beta chain was profiled in a study of cytomegalovirus exposure and HLA in healthy donors. The study's findings and limits: According to a later analysis, donors in an Asian-associated ancestry cluster reportedly had fewer N-insertions than the roughly 660-donor mean.

PCR amplification relied on 60 Vbeta primers (plus 13 Jbeta primers). Some clones are missing from TCRdb's copy, which holds only in-frame ones; the method was immunoSEQ multiplex PCR. The repertoire holds about 130,000 clones, with around 70% as singletons. Turning to this clone: What it recognizes is unknown.

The CDR3 is made up of 15 amino acids. The germline V and J ends were trimmed by 0 bases and 4 bases, with 12 bases remaining between them. Germline V gene sequence: CDR1 SEHNR, CDR2 FQNEAQ (reference sequence). This TCR was recovered from a man aged 25 to 40 in good health and CMV-seropositive. Specimen: PBMCs. The chain recombines TRBV7-9 with TRBJ1-1; the D gene is possibly TRBD1 (5 bases). For the CDR3, the DNA is TGTGCCAGCAGCTTAGCGGGGGGGACGAGCACTGAAGCTTTCTTT. This sequence encodes CASSLAGGTSTEAFF.